This passage covers 21 T cell receptor beta chains from one sample sequenced in a study of CD8 T cells in Susac syndrome. After extraction with the RNeasy kit, roughly 0.5 to 1 ug of the RNA was reverse transcribed using random hexamers. TCRdb independently ran MiXCR on the immunoSEQ multiplex PCR reads; one entry per CDR3 protein. The sample contains roughly 400,000 distinct CDR3 sequences, 85% of which appear only once. The material sequenced was CD8+ T cells from PBMCs. The receptors derive from a human donor with multiple sclerosis.

The chain employs TRBV27 and TRBJ2-2; D is unresolved. V was clipped by 5 bases and J by 0 bases, with 4 bases between them. This CDR3 spans 13 amino acids. The germline V gene has CDR1 MNHEY and CDR2 SMNVEV (reference sequence). The chain's CDR3 is CASSPANTGELFF. In DNA form, the CDR3 reads TGTGCCAGCAGTCCCGCGAACACCGGGGAGCTGTTTTTT.

The V gene is TRBV4-1, the J gene TRBJ1-2, with a weak D call TRBD1 (6 bases). Trimming stripped 4 bases from V and 2 bases from J, with 14 bases between. Germline-derived CDR1 and CDR2 are MGHRA and YSYEKL. The CDR3 is 15 amino acids. DNA for the CDR3: TGCGCCAGCAGCCCTGGACAGACTATAAACTATGGCTACACCTTC. Translating gives CASSPGQTINYGYTF.

The chain joins TRBV28 to TRBJ1-5, with 7 bases matching TRBD1. J was trimmed by 0 bases and V by 5 bases; bases with no gene match: 4. There are 15 residues in the CDR3. Per germline, CDR1 MDHEN and CDR2 SYDVKM. The CDR3 sequence is CASSEQGFSNQPQHF. CDR3 DNA: TGTGCCAGCAGTGAACAGGGGTTTAGCAATCAGCCCCAGCATTTT.

The table lists this clonotype with a few counts. The chain carries TRBV5-6 and TRBJ2-1; 8 bases agree with TRBD1. This CDR3 has 16 amino acids. V was pared by 6 bases and J by 6 bases, with 14 bases of the junction left unmatched. Per germline, CDR1 SGHDT and CDR2 YYEEEE. The CDR3 here is CASNPSGQGVVNEQFF. CDR3 nucleotide sequence: TGTGCCAGCAACCCTTCCGGACAGGGAGTGGTCAATGAGCAGTTCTTC.

V is TRBV5-1 and J is TRBJ1-6; 7 nucleotides match TRBD1. Trimming cost V 3 bases and J 7 bases; bases outside gene matches: 7. This CDR3 region has 15 residues. The germline gives CDR1 SGHRS, CDR2 YFSETQ. The CDR3 coding sequence is TGCGCCAGCAGCTCTTTGCAGGGGGAGAATTCACCCCTCCACTTT. It is translated as CASSSLQGENSPLHF.

This sequence joins TRBV7-9 and TRBJ2-3; possibly TRBD1 or TRBD2 for D (5 bases each). The germline V and J ends were trimmed by 4 bases and 5 bases, with 10 bases remaining between them. Per the germline V gene, CDR1 is SEHNR and CDR2 is FQNEAQ (reference sequence). This CDR3 region has 13 residues. The CDR3 sequence: CASSSPGRDTQYF. The CDR3 bases are TGTGCCAGCAGCTCCCCAGGGAGAGATACGCAGTATTTT.

The chain uses TRBV24-1 and TRBJ2-1; D unresolved. Trimming stripped 0 bases from V and 9 bases from J, with 5 bases between. Germline lookup yields CDR1 KGHDR and CDR2 SFDVKD. This CDR3 has 12 residues. CDR3 nucleotides: TGTGCCACCAGTGATTTGACCAGTGAGCAGTTCTTC. This codes for CATSDLTSEQFF.

The V call is TRBV29-1, the J call TRBJ1-4; tentative D call: TRBD1 (5 bases). Germline CDR1 SQVTM, CDR2 ANQGSEA. The CDR3 consists of 10 residues. Trimming shortened V by 7 bases and J by 11 bases, and 11 bases separated the two germline ends. The CDR3 region is CSGWDSKLFF. CDR3 sequence (DNA): TGCAGCGGCTGGGACTCCAAACTGTTTTTT.

V usage is TRBV11-2 and J usage is TRBJ2-7; D is possibly TRBD1 (5 bases). This CDR3 contains 18 residues. Germline V gives CDR1 SGHAT, CDR2 FQNNGV. V shed 0 bases and J shed 1 base, with 19 bases lying between them. The CDR3 sequence: CASSLDFWGREESYEQYF. DNA of the CDR3: TGTGCCAGCAGCTTAGACTTCTGGGGCAGGGAAGAATCCTACGAGCAGTACTTC.

J is TRBJ1-2 and V is TRBV5-1, with D uncertain. Germline V gene data show CDR1 as SGHRS and CDR2 as YFSETQ. Trimming took off 4 bases at V and 8 bases at J, with 24 bases between the two ends. The CDR3 covers 16 residues. The CDR3 DNA follows: TGCGCCAGCAGCATCGGGGAAGGACTACCGGGCAGAGGCTACACCTTC. This sequence encodes CASSIGEGLPGRGYTF.

There are a few counts of this clonotype. The chain couples TRBV5-6 to TRBJ1-2, with 7 bases aligning to TRBD1. This CDR3 is 15 amino acids long. Germline lookup yields CDR1 SGHDT and CDR2 YYEEEE. The J segment lost 8 bases and the V segment lost 5 bases, leaving 15 bases of the junction unmatched. In DNA form, the CDR3 reads TGTGCCAGCAGTTTAAAGGAAGGGGGCGTAGAAGGCTACACCTTC. The encoded protein is CASSLKEGGVEGYTF.

This chain connects TRBV7-9 to TRBJ1-4; 8 bases agree with TRBD1. Per the germline V gene, CDR1 is SEHNR and CDR2 is FQNEAQ (reference sequence). V gave up 8 bases and J gave up 5 bases; unmatched junction bases: 4. The CDR3 extends over 13 amino acids. CDR3 bases: TGTGCCAGCGCGGACAGGGCGAATGAAAAACTGTTTTTT. It yields the protein CASADRANEKLFF.

The V call is TRBV6-5, the J call TRBJ2-1, with D possibly being TRBD1 (6 bases). This CDR3 has 15 residues. The germline CDR1 and CDR2 sequences are MNHEY and SVGAGI. V lost 2 bases to trimming and J lost 5 bases, with 13 bases between them. CDR3 bases: TGTGCCAGCAGTTACGTACAGGGCCTCGACAATGAGCAGTTCTTC. It specifies CASSYVQGLDNEQFF.

V usage is TRBV4-1 and J usage is TRBJ2-1; D remains ambiguous. The ends were cut back, 5 bases at V and 1 base at J, with 9 bases in the middle. Germline V gives CDR1 MGHRA, CDR2 YSYEKL. CDR3 size: 14 residues. The CDR3 region has the DNA TGCGCCAGCAGCGGGGTGGGTTCCTACAATGAGCAGTTCTTC. Amino acid sequence: CASSGVGSYNEQFF.

The V gene is TRBV19, the J gene TRBJ2-2; D is unclear. The CDR3 has 15 residues. Germline V lookup: CDR1 LNHDA, CDR2 SQIVND (reference sequence). V was shortened by 1 base and J by 1 base, with 7 bases between the two germline ends. CDR3 nucleotide sequence: TGTGCCAGTAGTATAGCTCAGCAGAACACCGGGGAGCTGTTTTTT. This translates into CASSIAQQNTGELFF.

V and J are TRBV5-1 and TRBJ2-7, with a tentative D call TRBD2 (5 bases). The CDR3 extends over 13 amino acids. With 2 bases removed from V and 1 base from J, the gap between germline ends came to 7 bases. Germline assignment: CDR1 SGHRS and CDR2 YFSETQ. CDR3 amino acids: CASSFQRSYEQYF. CDR3 coding DNA: TGCGCCAGCAGCTTTCAGCGGTCCTACGAGCAGTACTTC.

This clonotype was observed a few times. The chain employs TRBV7-9 and TRBJ2-7, with D perhaps being TRBD1 or TRBD2 (5 bases each). The germline CDR1 and CDR2 sequences are SEHNR and FQNEAQ (reference sequence). V lost 2 bases to trimming and J lost 7 bases, with 18 bases between them. The CDR3 runs 15 residues. As DNA, the CDR3 is TGTGCCAGCAGCTTAACGGAGTCTCAGGGAGTTGAGCAGTACTTC. Its protein product is CASSLTESQGVEQYF.

This chain connects TRBV20-1 to TRBJ2-1; D is possibly TRBD2 (6 bases). The CDR3 has 16 residues. Trimming left V 6 bases short and J 7 bases short, with 25 bases between. CDR1 is DFQATT, CDR2 SNEGSKA, per germline (reference sequence). The CDR3 DNA reads as TGCAGTGCACACAACCATCGGGAGTGGAATTATAATGAGCAGTTCTTC. This translates into CSAHNHREWNYNEQFF.

V and J are TRBV7-9 and TRBJ2-5, with D possibly called TRBD1 or TRBD2 (6 bases each). The CDR3 is 14 amino acids. Germline CDR1 and CDR2: SEHNR and FQNEAQ (reference sequence). Between the trimmed V and J ends, which lost 8 bases and 2 bases, there was a span of 15 bases. The CDR3 reads CASVGGQLQETQYF. CDR3 DNA sequence: TGTGCCAGCGTGGGAGGACAGCTACAAGAGACCCAGTACTTC.

The chain carries TRBV3-1 and TRBJ1-2, with TRBD1 as a possible D gene (5 bases). CDR3 length: 15 amino acids. In germline, CDR1 is LGHDT, CDR2 YNNKEL (reference sequence). With 1 base removed from V and 3 bases from J, the gap between germline ends came to 12 bases. The CDR3 nucleotides read TGTGCCAGCAGCCAAGGACAGATCCCTTACTATGGCTACACCTTC. Encoded protein: CASSQGQIPYYGYTF.

J is TRBJ2-2 and V is TRBV2; 9 bases agree with TRBD2. The CDR3 is 14 residues long. The germline V gene has CDR1 SNHLY and CDR2 FYNNEI. The V segment lost 8 bases and the J segment 4 bases; nucleotides outside the gene matches: 5. The CDR3 sequence is CASAGLAGTGELFF. CDR3 nucleotides: TGTGCCAGCGCGGGACTAGCCGGCACCGGGGAGCTGTTTTTT.